One T cell receptor beta chain is described in this entry. This record belongs to a study of OX40 agonist ivuxolimab in advanced cancers. Germline CDR1 and CDR2: SGHDT and YYEEEE. The CDR3 spans 14 residues. Trimming took 1 base from V and 3 from J, leaving 8 bases between them. The protocol was immunoSEQ multiplex PCR, while the TCRdb copy is restricted to in-frame clones and leaves out a portion. The data hold around 67,000 clones, with about 90% observed a single time. This sequence originates from an adult with an advanced solid tumor such as melanoma, head and neck, liver or kidney cancer. The V call is TRBV5-6, the J call TRBJ1-3; D remains ambiguous. The specimen was CD4+ or CD8+ T cells sorted from blood, collected in a trial of the OX40 agonist ivuxolimab. The DNA for the CDR3 is TGTGCCAGCAGCTTGAGAGGGCTTGGAAACACCATATATTTT. Its protein product is CASSLRGLGNTIYF.